Listed below are T cell receptor beta chains from one sample, sequenced in a study of PD-L1 blockade in urothelial cancer. Sequencing used immunoSEQ multiplex PCR; TCRdb keeps in-frame clones, though not all of them. The sample carries tens of thousands of clones, approximately 90% recorded once. The sample here was PBMCs, taken around atezolizumab (anti-PD-L1) treatment. Receptor source: a man aged 55-75 years with urothelial cancer. CDR3s include the opening cysteine and the closing phenylalanine or tryptophan. A D gene is named only where the DNA matches it firmly. Rows give clone size only sometimes, using once, few, many, or a class for an expanded clone.

v_call	j_call	d_call	clone_size	cdr3_aa	cdr3_nt
TRBV5-1	TRBJ2-4	TRBD2	NA	CASSWRGGENIQYF	TGCGCCAGCAGCTGGAGGGGAGGGGAAAACATTCAGTACTTC
TRBV11-2	TRBJ2-1	TRBD1	NA	CASSFNPTGGRNEQFF	TGTGCCAGCAGCTTCAATCCGACAGGGGGTAGAAATGAGCAGTTCTTC
TRBV28	TRBJ1-2	NA	NA	CASSLNGQTNYGYTF	TGTGCCAGCAGTCTGAATGGACAGACTAACTATGGCTACACCTTC
TRBV28	TRBJ2-3	TRBD1	NA	CASPPSGQGSTDTQYF	TGTGCCAGCCCGCCGTCTGGACAGGGCTCCACAGATACGCAGTATTTT
TRBV12-5	TRBJ2-7	TRBD1	NA	CASGSGTGLYYEQYF	TGTGCTAGTGGTTCGGGGACAGGGCTATACTACGAGCAGTACTTC
TRBV6-5	TRBJ2-6	NA	NA	CASFLTGTGANVLTF	TGTGCCAGCTTCCTAACAGGGACCGGGGCCAACGTCCTGACTTTC
TRBV5-1	TRBJ2-7	TRBD1	NA	CASSLGPGQEREQYF	TGCGCCAGCAGCTTGGGCCCGGGACAGGAACGCGAGCAGTACTTC
TRBV5-4	TRBJ2-5	TRBD2	NA	CASSSGLAQETQYF	TGTGCCAGCAGCAGCGGACTAGCACAAGAGACCCAGTACTTC
TRBV4-3	TRBJ1-4	TRBD1	NA	CASSQATGWDEKLFF	TGCGCCAGCAGCCAAGCGACAGGGTGGGATGAAAAACTGTTTTTT
TRBV7-2	TRBJ1-5	NA	NA	CASSLDSSINQPQHF	TGTGCCAGCAGCTTGGACAGCTCAATCAATCAGCCCCAGCATTTT
TRBV12-5	TRBJ2-1	NA	NA	CASGLGRREKYNEQFF	TGTGCTAGTGGTTTGGGTCGGAGGGAAAAATACAATGAGCAGTTCTTC
TRBV9	TRBJ2-5	NA	NA	CASSEMGLPRRETQYF	TGTGCCAGCAGCGAGATGGGACTCCCGCGGAGGGAGACCCAGTACTTC
TRBV6-5	TRBJ1-2	TRBD1	NA	CASRPDRNYGYTF	TGTGCCAGCAGACCGGACAGGAACTATGGCTACACCTTC
TRBV11-3	TRBJ2-3	NA	NA	CASSLDRDTYGQSTQYF	TGTGCCAGCAGCTTAGACAGGGATACCTATGGGCAGAGTACGCAGTATTTT
TRBV7-2	TRBJ1-1	NA	NA	CASRGQPNTEAFF	TGTGCCAGCAGAGGACAGCCGAACACTGAAGCTTTCTTT
TRBV11-3	TRBJ2-1	NA	NA	CASSLGPQFHEQFF	TGTGCCAGCAGCTTAGGCCCTCAGTTCCATGAGCAGTTCTTC
TRBV6-1	TRBJ1-1	TRBD1	NA	CASRLDRGWPEAFF	TGTGCCAGCAGACTTGACAGGGGATGGCCTGAAGCTTTCTTT
TRBV7-8	TRBJ2-5	TRBD2	NA	CASSLSGGGQETQYF	TGTGCCAGCAGCTTGAGCGGGGGGGGACAAGAGACCCAGTACTTC
TRBV11-1	TRBJ2-7	TRBD2	NA	CASSSLRGSAYEQYF	TGTGCCAGCAGCTCCCTGCGGGGGAGCGCCTACGAGCAGTACTTC
TRBV6-5	TRBJ2-4	TRBD2	NA	CASSYSKWGGLNIQYF	TGTGCCAGCAGTTACTCGAAGTGGGGGGGGTTGAACATTCAGTACTTC
TRBV5-1	TRBJ2-5	NA	NA	CASSYGQPLETQYF	TGCGCCAGCAGCTATGGGCAGCCCCTGGAGACCCAGTACTTC
TRBV6-5	TRBJ1-3	TRBD1	NA	CASSLTGVGNTIYF	TGTGCCAGCAGCTTGACAGGGGTTGGAAACACCATATATTTT
TRBV30	TRBJ2-3	NA	NA	CAWRLLAGPADTQYF	TGTGCCTGGAGACTCCTCGCAGGTCCGGCAGATACGCAGTATTTT
TRBV7-8	TRBJ1-2	TRBD1	NA	CASSSSGTGMTYGYTF	TGTGCCAGCAGCTCTTCCGGGACAGGGATGACTTATGGCTACACCTTC
TRBV7-3	TRBJ2-5	TRBD2	NA	CASSLGVAGEGGETQYF	TGTGCCAGCAGCTTAGGAGTAGCGGGGGAAGGAGGAGAGACCCAGTACTTC
TRBV30	TRBJ2-1	TRBD2	NA	CAWSIPGGSYNEQFF	TGTGCCTGGAGTATACCGGGGGGCTCCTACAATGAGCAGTTCTTC
TRBV5-6	TRBJ1-2	NA	NA	CASSVAAGSYGYTF	TGTGCCAGCAGCGTGGCTGCCGGGAGCTATGGCTACACCTTC
TRBV11-3	TRBJ2-3	NA	once	CASSPESTGAKDTQYF	TGTGCCAGCAGCCCAGAGTCGACAGGCGCTAAGGATACGCAGTATTTT
TRBV28	TRBJ2-5	NA	NA	CASRTTLTYETQYF	TGTGCCAGCAGAACTACCCTGACGTATGAGACCCAGTACTTC
TRBV6-1	TRBJ1-6	TRBD1	NA	CASSEVTGDNSPLHF	TGTGCCAGCAGTGAAGTAACAGGGGATAATTCACCCCTCCACTTT